This T cell receptor beta chain was retrieved from a study of cytomegalovirus exposure and HLA in healthy donors. The study's findings and limits: According to an earlier analysis, most TCR beta V segments yielded productive rearrangements about 90% or about 30% of the time. For TCR beta chains, V- and J-gene trimming was later linked to a missense DCLRE1C variant. Researchers left out some V segments, among them TRBV6-2 and TRBV6-3, as indistinguishable.

Details on this clone: What it binds is unknown.

Primers: 60 Vbeta forward and 13 Jbeta reverse. Data came from immunoSEQ multiplex PCR; TCRdb stores just in-frame clones and leaves some out. Here the sample spans about 140,000 clones, roughly 79% being singletons. The CDR3 extends over 15 amino acids. V shed 3 bases and J 4 bases; nucleotides not matched to a gene: 4. The V gene's germline CDR1 is SEHNR and CDR2 FQNEAQ (reference sequence). This receptor was taken from a male donor in good health and CMV-seronegative. The genes are TRBV7-9 and TRBJ2-1; TRBD1 agrees at 9 bases. Sequencing was performed on PBMCs. This CDR3 reads CASSFPGTGYNEQFF. The CDR3 coding sequence is TGTGCCAGCAGCTTCCCCGGGACAGGGTACAATGAGCAGTTCTTC.